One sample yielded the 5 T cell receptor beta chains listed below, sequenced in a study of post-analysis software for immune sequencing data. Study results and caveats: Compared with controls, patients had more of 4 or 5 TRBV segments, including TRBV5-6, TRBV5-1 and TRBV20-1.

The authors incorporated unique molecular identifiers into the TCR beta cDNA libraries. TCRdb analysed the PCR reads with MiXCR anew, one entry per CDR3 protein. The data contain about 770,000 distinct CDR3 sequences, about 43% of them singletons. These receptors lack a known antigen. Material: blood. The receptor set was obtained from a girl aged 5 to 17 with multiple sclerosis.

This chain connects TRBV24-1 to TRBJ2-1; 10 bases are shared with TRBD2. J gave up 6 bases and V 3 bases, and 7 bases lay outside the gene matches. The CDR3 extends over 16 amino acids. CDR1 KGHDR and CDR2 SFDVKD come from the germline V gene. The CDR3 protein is CATSDPASGSSNEQFF. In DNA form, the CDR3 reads TGTGCCACCAGTGATCCTGCTAGCGGGAGTAGCAATGAGCAGTTCTTC.

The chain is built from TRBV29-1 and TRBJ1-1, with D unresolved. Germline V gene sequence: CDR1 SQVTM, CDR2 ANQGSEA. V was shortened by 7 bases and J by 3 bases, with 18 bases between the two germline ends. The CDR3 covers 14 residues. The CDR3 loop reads CSAARTHSYTEAFF. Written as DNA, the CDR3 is TGCAGCGCCGCACGGACCCACAGCTACACTGAAGCTTTCTTT.

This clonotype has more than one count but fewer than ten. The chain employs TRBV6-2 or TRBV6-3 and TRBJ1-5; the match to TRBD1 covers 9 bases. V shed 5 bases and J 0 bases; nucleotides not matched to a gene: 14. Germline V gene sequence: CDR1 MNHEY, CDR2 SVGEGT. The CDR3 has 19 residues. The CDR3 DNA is TGTGCCAGCAGTCCCCACGGACAGGGGAAGATGAATAGCAATCAGCCCCAGCATTTT. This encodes CASSPHGQGKMNSNQPQHF.

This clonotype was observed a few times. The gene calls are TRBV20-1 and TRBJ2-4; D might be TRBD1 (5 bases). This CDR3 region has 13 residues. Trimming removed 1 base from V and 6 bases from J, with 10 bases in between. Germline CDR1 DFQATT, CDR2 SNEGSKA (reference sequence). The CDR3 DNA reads TGCAGTGCTAGAGTTTATGACAGAAACATTCAGTACTTC. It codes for CSARVYDRNIQYF.

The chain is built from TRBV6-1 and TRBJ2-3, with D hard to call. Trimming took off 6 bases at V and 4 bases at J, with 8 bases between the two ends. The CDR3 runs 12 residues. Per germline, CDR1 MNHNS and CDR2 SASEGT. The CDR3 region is CASSDLSDTQYF. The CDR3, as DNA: TGTGCCAGCAGCGACCTTTCAGATACGCAGTATTTT.